This TCR beta chain is from a study of T cell repertoires in cytomegalovirus infection. Study-wide context: The authors relied on CMV epitopes, both recently identified HLA-C-restricted and well-studied HLA-B-restricted. It was the public TCR beta signatures that indicated both CMV infection and matching HLA type. Study-wide points: HLA-C-restricted, CMV-specific TCR beta clonotypes were dominant ex vivo.

The CDR3 runs 16 residues. Germline trimming cut 7 bases from V and 6 bases from J; bases unmatched to any gene: 17. Germline V lookup: CDR1 SNHLY, CDR2 FYNNEI. TCRdb re-analysed the reads in MiXCR, keeping a single row per CDR3 protein. The sample has around 900,000 distinct CDR3 sequences; approximately 33% are singletons. As for this clonotype: The antigen is not known.

The sequencing here drew on cultured CD8+ T cells from PBMCs, taken from culture after CMV antigen stimulation. The TCR sequence derives from a human donor in good health (CMV status not recorded). Some clones in this sample may be carry-over from other donors' samples. The chain recombines TRBV2 with TRBJ1-2; 7 nucleotides align to TRBD1. The CDR3 DNA reads TGTGCCAGCACCGTCCCGGGACAGAAACCAAGGAATGGCTACACCTTC. The encoded protein is CASTVPGQKPRNGYTF.